The clone carrying this T cell receptor (beta chain) was observed many times. This record belongs to a study of T cells in Graves' hyperthyroidism and ophthalmopathy. The TCR beta CDR3 regions underwent amplification using RNA transcripts as the source. TCR CDR3 regions were first amplified by RT-PCR with HTBI primers. From the multiplex PCR reads, TCRdb called clonotypes with MiXCR, one entry per CDR3 protein. The profile shows over 120,000 distinct CDR3 sequences, roughly a fifth of them singletons. V trimming: 8 bases; J trimming: 10 bases; junction bases outside the gene matches: 9. The CDR3 has 13 residues. Germline V gene lookup returns CDR1 MNHEY and CDR2 SVGAGI.

Sequences were obtained from blood. This TCR was sampled from a woman between 50 and 59 years old with Graves' hyperthyroidism that later progressed to Graves' ophthalmopathy. The chain couples TRBV6-5 to TRBJ1-1, with 11 bases fitting TRBD1. For the CDR3, the DNA is TGTGCCAGCGGGTCGGACAGGGGGCTTGGAGCTTTCTTT. Protein product: CASGSDRGLGAFF.